A selection of T cell receptor beta chains follows, all from one sample in a study of blood T cell repertoires in COVID-19. TCRdb's copy holds only in-frame clones and misses some; the assay was immunoSEQ multiplex PCR. The repertoire holds 200,000 to 250,000 clones, with 80% as singletons. The sequenced sample consisted of peripheral blood. Receptors originate from a woman between 65 and 79 years old with acute or convalescent COVID-19. Each CDR3 is given without its conserved first and last residue.

>TRBV3-1/TRBV3-2
ASSPPRGSYEQY
>TRBV6-5
ASSLQAYSNQPQH
>TRBV19
ASSKRDIETQY
>TRBV6-5
ASRGQGSNEQF
>TRBV24-1
ATSPFTGRGSSYNSPLH
>TRBV27
ASSLSRLLQETQY
>TRBV5-1
ASSIRTSGGGETQY
>TRBV2
AYRNSGQAEAF
>TRBV5-1
ASSRTGGTDTQY
>TRBV5-5
ASSLAGGRADTQY
>TRBV5-1
ASTLWTSGGNEQF
>TRBV14
ASSQIFGRRTDTQY
>TRBV9
ASSAHGESSREQY
>TRBV21-1
ASSRPGSNEQY
>TRBV7-6
ASSPLGTGVYEQY
>TRBV11-2
ASSSKPDRGPRYGYT
>TRBV6-5
ASKSAGGRDEQF
>TRBV5-1
ASSFAGQGITDTQY
>TRBV6-2/TRBV6-3
ASSDRVGGYT
>TRBV7-8
ASSRASGGAGETQY
>TRBV18
ASSPGLAGTGELF
>TRBV13
ASSFGGGNEKLF
>TRBV5-1
ASSLGDSNMNTEAF
>TRBV7-8
ASSLFPSGGATGELF
>TRBV6-2/TRBV6-3
ASSYFGLVDEQF
>TRBV27
ASMSRGGRNNYEQY
>TRBV5-4
ASSIEWGVGADTQY
>TRBV29-1
SVGETGLYTEAF
>TRBV19
ATTDRAGQPQH
>TRBV7-2
ASSVQRGSQETQY
>TRBV27
ASSLLGGGRGINTDTQY
>TRBV3-1/TRBV3-2
ASDTGVPPNTGELF
>TRBV19
ASSPLAGERTDTQY
>TRBV24-1
ATSEGGRGGNEQF
>TRBV4-3
ASSQDQGSYEQY
>TRBV24-1
ATRDGGSTDTQY
>TRBV6-4
ASSVVASRGNEQF
>TRBV24-1
ATSDRGGVGRQETQY
>TRBV18
ASSLARQGKEETQY
>TRBV7-7
ASSLNRGNQETQY
>TRBV5-1
ASSSQSTGGTGGVSQQY
>TRBV10-3
AISPSPGQRSQGYT
>TRBV3-1/TRBV3-2
ASSQRTDYGYT
>TRBV2
ATAGQGARKLF
>TRBV9
ASSVDRGSYNEQF
>TRBV19
ASRTVKETGRTGELF
>TRBV6-5
ASSRDDETQY
>TRBV4-2
ASSSRLAGNQETQY
>TRBV29-1
SVEDRTWDTQY
>TRBV4-1
ASSTGLAGGPTDTQY
>TRBV7-2
ASSSPRAETDTQY
>TRBV7-2
ASSSRSDTQY